This T cell receptor beta chain came from a study of vaccination and CD4 T cells after COVID-19. About the research overall: Comprising six males and four females, the convalescent participants counted two Hispanic individuals among them. Post-vaccination specimens were collected at a median of roughly 69 days following dose two (range 14 to 241). In culture, cells were exposed to overlapping spike peptides from SARS-CoV-2, HCoV-NL63, HCoV-OC43 and HCoV-229E.

Sequencing of cultured CD4+ T cell DNA used the Oncomine TCR Beta short-read assay. TCRdb re-called the PCR reads with MiXCR, one entry per CDR3 protein. The sample yields around 9,000 distinct CDR3 sequences, 30% to 35% seen once. In its sample, this clonotype was seen a few times. What it binds is not known. The J segment lost 7 bases and the V segment lost 2 bases, leaving 11 bases of the junction unmatched. Germline values: CDR1 MNHEY, CDR2 SMNVEV (reference sequence). The CDR3 runs to 16 residues. Treatment described: approximately 11-day PBMC culture with coronavirus spike peptide pools or control peptides (ViraFEST assay). CD4+ T lymphocytes from the unexposed donor were collected before the COVID-19 pandemic (2011-2018).

The sample taken for sequencing was CD4+ T cells from blood, cultured in vitro. The sequence came from a human donor in good health. The chain combines TRBV27 with TRBJ2-7; 10 nucleotides align to TRBD1. The CDR3, as DNA: TGTGCCAGCAGTTTACGAGAACCGGGACAGGGGAGAGAGCAGTACTTC. Amino acid sequence: CASSLREPGQGREQYF.